This T cell receptor (beta chain) was documented in a study of cytomegalovirus exposure and HLA in healthy donors. Study at large: Within an early data release were 85 million or so unique TCRs drawn from HLA-typed donors.

As concerns this clone: Its specificity is unknown.

Trimming shortened V by 3 bases and J by 0 bases, and 11 bases separated the two germline ends. The CDR3 has 15 amino acids. Germline CDR1 and CDR2: MGHRA and YSYEKL. A multiplex PCR was run with 60 Vbeta primers and 13 Jbeta primers. Measured with immunoSEQ multiplex PCR; TCRdb has only the in-frame clones, and not every one. The table has roughly 100,000 clones, around 70% seen once; the top ten hold roughly 10%. Study-wide points: The CMV antigen specificity of a few CMV-associated chains was confirmed through in vitro analysis. In a later analysis, TCR beta V- and J-gene trimming showed a link to a missense DCLRE1C variant. Roughly even sequencing depth across donors was the assumption behind the presence/absence analyses.

The specimen was PBMCs. V and J are TRBV4-1 and TRBJ1-2; D unclear. The receptor's source is a man aged 35-49 years in good health and CMV-seropositive. The CDR3 loop is CASSHKDSANYGYTF. The CDR3 nucleotides read TGCGCCAGCAGCCACAAGGACTCAGCTAACTATGGCTACACCTTC.